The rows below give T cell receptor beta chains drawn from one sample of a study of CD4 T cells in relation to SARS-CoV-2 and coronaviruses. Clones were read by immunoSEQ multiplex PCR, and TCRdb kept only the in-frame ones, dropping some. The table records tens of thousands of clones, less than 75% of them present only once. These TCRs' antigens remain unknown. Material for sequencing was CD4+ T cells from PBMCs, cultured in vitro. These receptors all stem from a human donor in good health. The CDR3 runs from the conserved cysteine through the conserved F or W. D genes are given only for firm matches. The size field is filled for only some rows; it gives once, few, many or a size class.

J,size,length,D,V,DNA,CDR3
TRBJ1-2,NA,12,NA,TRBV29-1,TGCAGCGTTGAAGCGGGGGCGCCTGGCTACACCTTC,CSVEAGAPGYTF
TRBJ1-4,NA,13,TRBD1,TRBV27,TGTGCCAGCGCCCAAATACAGGGGGGAAAACTGTTTTTT,CASAQIQGGKLFF
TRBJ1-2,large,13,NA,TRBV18,TGTGCCAGCTCACCAAACAGGAACTATGGCTACACCTTC,CASSPNRNYGYTF
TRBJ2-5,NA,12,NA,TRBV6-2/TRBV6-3,TGTGCCAGCAGTCGCGTCCAAGAGACCCAGTACTTC,CASSRVQETQYF
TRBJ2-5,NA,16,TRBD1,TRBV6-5,TGTGCCAGCAGTTCCCCGAGACAGGGACCTAAAGAGACCCAGTACTTC,CASSSPRQGPKETQYF
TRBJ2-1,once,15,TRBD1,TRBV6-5,TGTGCCAGCACCCGGGGAGGGGACAGGGTCAATGAGCAGTTCTTC,CASTRGGDRVNEQFF
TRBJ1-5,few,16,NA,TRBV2,TGTGCCAGCAGTGTTGGGGCGGCCGTTCGGTATCAGCCCCAGCATTTT,CASSVGAAVRYQPQHF
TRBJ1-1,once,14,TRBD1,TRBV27,TGTGCCAGCAGTTTACAGCAGGGGGTAACTGAAGCTTTCTTT,CASSLQQGVTEAFF
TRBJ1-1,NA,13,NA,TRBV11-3,TGTGCCAGCAGCCTGGACAGGAACACTGAAGCTTTCTTT,CASSLDRNTEAFF
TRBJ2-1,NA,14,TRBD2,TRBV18,TGTGCCAGCTCAACATCCGGGACTAGCGGAGAGCAGTTCTTC,CASSTSGTSGEQFF
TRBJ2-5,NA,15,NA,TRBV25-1,TGTGCCAGCTCCGCGGAAGGGGAGCGGTCGGAGACCCAGTACTTC,CASSAEGERSETQYF
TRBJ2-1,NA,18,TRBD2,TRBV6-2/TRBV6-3,TGTGCCAGCAGTTACTCGGGGGCCACTAGCGGGGGGGCGAATGAGCAGTTCTTC,CASSYSGATSGGANEQFF
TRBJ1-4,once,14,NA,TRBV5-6,TGTGCCAGCAGTGGGGGGGCAACTAATGAAAAACTGTTTTTT,CASSGGATNEKLFF
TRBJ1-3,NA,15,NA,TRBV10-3,TGTGCCATCAGTGAGCAAGCCCAGGGTGGAAACACCATATATTTT,CAISEQAQGGNTIYF
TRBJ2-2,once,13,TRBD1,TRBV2,TGTGCCAGCAGGGGACAGGGGTCCGGGGAGCTGTTTTTT,CASRGQGSGELFF
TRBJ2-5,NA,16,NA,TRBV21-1,TGTGCCAGCAGCAAATGGACTAGCGGGGCGAAAGAGACCCAGTACTTC,CASSKWTSGAKETQYF
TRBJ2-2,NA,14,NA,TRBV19,TGTGCCAGTAGTATTCCCGGGGCCACCGGGGAGCTGTTTTTT,CASSIPGATGELFF
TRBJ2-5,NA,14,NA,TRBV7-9,TGTGCCAGCAGCTTTACCACGCTCCAAGAGACCCAGTACTTC,CASSFTTLQETQYF
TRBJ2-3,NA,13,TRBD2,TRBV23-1,TGCGCCACCCGTAGCGGGGGCGTAAAGACGCAGTATTTT,CATRSGGVKTQYF
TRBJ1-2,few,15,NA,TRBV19,TGTGCCAGTAGTATGGGACGGAGACTGAACTATGGCTACACCTTC,CASSMGRRLNYGYTF